The following is a T cell receptor beta chain sequence with its context. This entry belongs to a study of OX40 agonist ivuxolimab in advanced cancers. Libraries were prepared by immunoSEQ multiplex PCR; TCRdb keeps only in-frame clonotypes and omits some of them. Of tens of thousands of clones in the sample, about 80% were seen once. The CDR3 is made up of 13 amino acids. Germline loops: CDR1 SGHDT, CDR2 YYEEEE. With 3 bases clipped from V and 7 bases from J, the junction kept 5 bases outside the gene matches. This TCR was sampled from an adult with an advanced solid tumor such as melanoma, head and neck, liver or kidney cancer. The input for sequencing was CD4+ or CD8+ T cells sorted from blood, taken in a trial of the OX40 agonist ivuxolimab. This sequence joins TRBV5-6 and TRBJ2-7; 9 bases align to TRBD1. In nucleotides, the CDR3 is TGTGCCAGCAGCTGGGGACAGGGTATGGAGCAGTACTTC. Translating gives CASSWGQGMEQYF.